Listed here are 29 T cell receptor beta chains from one sample, sequenced in a study of T cells in Graves' hyperthyroidism and ophthalmopathy. Regions amplified from RNA transcripts were the TCR beta CDR3 regions. In the first-round RT-PCR of the TCR CDR3, the HTBI primer set was used. TCRdb reprocessed the multiplex PCR reads via MiXCR and lists one record per CDR3 protein. The sample has around 270,000 distinct CDR3 sequences; around 19% are singletons. Sequencing was carried out using blood. Receptor source: a man aged 50 to 59 with Graves' ophthalmopathy.

This clonotype was counted at least ten times. The chain combines TRBV5-1 with TRBJ1-5; perhaps TRBD1 as D (6 bases). This CDR3 is 15 amino acids long. Germline CDR1 SGHRS, CDR2 YFSETQ. Deletions cut 4 bases from V and 6 bases from J, with 17 bases between. The DNA of the CDR3 is TGCGCCAGCAGCGAAGCGGGGGCGCAAGGTCAGCCCCAGCATTTT. This translates into CASSEAGAQGQPQHF.

The chain couples TRBV4-1 to TRBJ1-5; TRBD1 matches 7 bases. The V gene's germline CDR1 is MGHRA and CDR2 YSYEKL. J gave up 5 bases and V 0 bases, and 4 bases lay outside the gene matches. The CDR3 length is 15 residues. CDR3 nucleotide sequence: TGCGCCAGCAGCCAAGAGGTAACAGGGGATCAGCCCCAGCATTTT. Protein sequence: CASSQEVTGDQPQHF.

This clonotype has only a few counts. V gene TRBV5-1 combines with J gene TRBJ1-4, with D hard to call. Trimming took off 1 base at V and 3 bases at J, with 4 bases between the two ends. The CDR3 has 13 amino acids. Germline lookup yields CDR1 SGHRS and CDR2 YFSETQ. The CDR3 loop is CASSLWANEKLFF. CDR3 DNA sequence: TGCGCCAGCAGCTTGTGGGCTAATGAAAAACTGTTTTTT. The full variable domain, completed using reference TRBV5-1 and TRBJ1-4, is KAGVTQTPRYLIKTRGQQVTLSCSPISGHRSVSWYQQTPGQGLQFLFEYFSETQRNKGNFPGRFSGRQFSNSRSEMNVSTLELGDSALYLCASSLWANEKLFFGSGTQLSVL.

V gene TRBV27 combines with J gene TRBJ2-2, with 12 bases that match TRBD2. The CDR3 length is 15 residues. V lost 5 bases to trimming and J lost 5 bases; unmatched junction nucleotides: 3. Germline-derived CDR1 and CDR2 are MNHEY and SMNVEV (reference sequence). The CDR3 spells CASSTLAGGTGELFF. CDR3 in DNA: TGTGCCAGCAGTACCCTAGCGGGAGGGACCGGGGAGCTGTTTTTT.

This clonotype is classed as medium-sized. The CDR3 is CASSQDGSQGSNYGYTF. The CDR3 bases are TGCGCCAGCAGCCAAGATGGGTCACAGGGCTCTAACTATGGCTACACCTTC. The chain combines TRBV4-1 with TRBJ1-2; D possibly corresponds to TRBD1 (6 bases). The CDR3 consists of 17 residues. Germline lookup yields CDR1 MGHRA and CDR2 YSYEKL. V gave up 0 bases and J gave up 0 bases, with 14 bases separating them.

This clonotype has a count of ten or more. The chain recombines TRBV12-3 or TRBV12-4 with TRBJ1-2, with no clear D. V lost 3 bases to trimming and J lost 4 bases, with 12 bases between them. This CDR3 region has 14 residues. DNA for the CDR3: TGTGCCAGCAGTTTCACGCACCCGGGCTATGGCTACACCTTC. Translation gives CASSFTHPGYGYTF.

In this sample, this clonotype turned up many times. The rearrangement links TRBV24-1 to TRBJ1-1, with D possibly being TRBD1 (6 bases). From germline, CDR1 is KGHDR and CDR2 SFDVKD. V was clipped by 6 bases and J by 2 bases, with 9 bases between them. This CDR3 has 13 amino acids. Here the CDR3 DNA reads TGTGCCACCAGTAAACAGGGAAACACTGAAGCTTTCTTT. Its protein product is CATSKQGNTEAFF.

This clonotype was counted at least ten times. V usage is TRBV3-1 and J usage is TRBJ2-3; TRBD2 matches at 7 bases. The germline V gene encodes CDR1 LGHDT and CDR2 YNNKEL (reference sequence). The CDR3 extends over 15 amino acids. V gave up 2 bases and J gave up 0 bases; unmatched junction bases: 2. CDR3 in DNA: TGTGCCAGCAGCCAACAGCGGGGCAGCACAGATACGCAGTATTTT. Translated, it gives CASSQQRGSTDTQYF.

In this sample, this clonotype turned up many times. The V gene is TRBV20-1, the J gene TRBJ2-1, with TRBD2 matching 11 bases. Germline trimming cut 0 bases from V and 12 bases from J; bases unmatched to any gene: 4. The germline CDR1 and CDR2 sequences are DFQATT and SNEGSKA (reference sequence). The CDR3 consists of 13 residues. This CDR3 reads CSAREVGTSGQFF. The CDR3 DNA sequence: TGCAGTGCTAGAGAAGTTGGGACTAGCGGGCAGTTCTTC.

This clonotype was recorded once. The V and J genes are TRBV5-1 and TRBJ1-2; tentatively, D is TRBD1 (5 bases). Germline assignment: CDR1 SGHRS and CDR2 YFSETQ. Trimming took off 0 bases at V and 4 bases at J, with 10 bases between the two ends. This CDR3 contains 14 residues. CDR3 amino acids: CASSLDGASYGYTF. In nucleotides, the CDR3 is TGCGCCAGCAGCTTGGACGGGGCGAGCTATGGCTACACCTTC. Looking up the rest from reference TRBV5-1 and TRBJ1-2 gives the full variable domain: KAGVTQTPRYLIKTRGQQVTLSCSPISGHRSVSWYQQTPGQGLQFLFEYFSETQRNKGNFPGRFSGRQFSNSRSEMNVSTLELGDSALYLCASSLDGASYGYTFGSGTRLTVV.

On this clonotype itself: A clone one base away is much larger, so this may be a read error. This chain links TRBV5-6 with TRBJ2-4; D possibly corresponds to TRBD2 (6 bases). The CDR3 is 14 amino acids. Trimming took 4 bases from V and 7 from J, leaving 15 bases between them. Germline values: CDR1 SGHDT, CDR2 YYEEEE. The CDR3 bases are TGTGCCAGCAGCAACCCGGGACTGGCGAACATTCAGTACTTC. Its translation: CASSNPGLANIQYF.

On this clonotype itself: No conserved phenylalanine or tryptophan ends this CDR3, so it is likely a read error. V and J are TRBV6-1 and TRBJ2-3; 7 nucleotides line up with TRBD1. V dropped 4 bases and J dropped 2; count of bases not matched to a gene: 12. Germline CDR1 reads MNHNS; CDR2 reads SASEGT. The CDR3 totals 17 residues. CDR3 loop: CASSAGHHRGPTDTQYL. As DNA, the CDR3 is TGTGCCAGCAGTGCGGGACACCACAGGGGACCCACAGATACGCAGTATTTA.

The gene calls are TRBV25-1 and TRBJ2-3; 13 nucleotides agree with TRBD2. The ends lost 5 bases at V and 3 bases at J; junction bases unmatched: 5. Germline V gene data show CDR1 as MGHDK and CDR2 as SYGVNS. The CDR3 spans 16 residues. The CDR3 nucleotides read TGTGCCAGCAGTCCCGGGACTAGCGGGGATACAGATACGCAGTATTTT. Its protein product is CASSPGTSGDTDTQYF.

V usage is TRBV15 and J usage is TRBJ2-2, with 10 bases aligning to TRBD2. V shed 8 bases, J shed 6 bases, and the junction held 6 bases outside the gene matches. This CDR3 is built from 14 residues. Germline loops: CDR1 LNHNV, CDR2 YYDKDF (reference sequence). CDR3 in DNA: TGTGCCACCGGCCTACTAGCGGGATCCGGGGAGCTGTTTTTT. Translating it yields CATGLLAGSGELFF.

The chain joins TRBV20-1 to TRBJ1-6; TRBD1 is a possible D gene (5 bases). This CDR3 region has 13 residues. The germline gives CDR1 DFQATT, CDR2 SNEGSKA (reference sequence). V lost 6 bases, J lost 6 bases, and 12 bases lay in between. This chain's CDR3 is CSAYGTANSPLHF. The DNA of the CDR3 is TGCAGTGCCTATGGGACGGCTAATTCACCCCTCCACTTT.

This clonotype appeared many times. V gene TRBV28 combines with J gene TRBJ2-7, with D possibly being TRBD1 (5 bases). Germline values: CDR1 MDHEN, CDR2 SYDVKM. The CDR3 is made up of 12 amino acids. Trimming pared 5 bases from V and 8 bases from J, leaving 13 bases between. This CDR3 reads CASSTGPTKQYF. The DNA for the CDR3 is TGTGCCAGCAGTACAGGACCTACGAAGCAGTACTTC.

The V gene is TRBV24-1, the J gene TRBJ2-7, with TRBD1 identical over 7 bases. Germline assignment: CDR1 KGHDR and CDR2 SFDVKD. The CDR3 is 13 residues long. Losses at the gene ends were 6 bases for V and 6 bases for J; bases not matched to a gene: 7. CDR3 sequence reads: CATSKSTGAEQYF. The CDR3 coding sequence is TGTGCCACCAGTAAGTCCACAGGGGCCGAGCAGTACTTC.

This clonotype was observed a few times. V gene TRBV20-1 combines with J gene TRBJ2-2, with D maybe TRBD2 (5 bases). V lost 3 bases and J lost 7, with 9 bases in between. The CDR3 consists of 12 residues. Germline CDR1 reads DFQATT; CDR2 reads SNEGSKA (reference sequence). The CDR3 spells CSARGSNGELFF. CDR3 DNA sequence: TGCAGTGCTAGGGGGAGTAACGGGGAGCTGTTTTTT.

There are a few counts of this clonotype. V is TRBV20-1 and J is TRBJ1-1; D remains ambiguous. CDR3 length: 13 amino acids. CDR1 is DFQATT, CDR2 SNEGSKA, per germline (reference sequence). V shed 2 bases and J shed 4 bases, with 11 bases lying between them. The CDR3, as DNA: TGCAGTGCTAGAACTGGATCGGGCACTGAAGCTTTCTTT. Translated, it gives CSARTGSGTEAFF.

V and J are TRBV5-4 and TRBJ2-7, with D uncertain. With 5 bases removed from V and 4 bases from J, the gap between germline ends came to 10 bases. CDR3 length: 12 amino acids. Germline V gene sequence: CDR1 SGHNT, CDR2 YYREEE (reference sequence). CDR3 nucleotides: TGTGCCAGCAGTAAAGTTGGTTACGAGCAGTACTTC. Translated, it gives CASSKVGYEQYF.

The sample holds many counts of this clonotype. This chain uses TRBV6-1 with TRBJ1-5, with D perhaps TRBD1 (5 bases). This CDR3 spans 17 amino acids. The V and J ends lost 3 bases and 6 bases respectively, with 21 bases between them. Germline V gene sequence: CDR1 MNHNS, CDR2 SASEGT. CDR3 sequence (DNA): TGTGCCAGCAGTGAGTCCCGTTCGGCGGGGGTCGGTCAGCCCCAGCATTTT. It is translated as CASSESRSAGVGQPQHF.

As to this clonotype: It may be a read error: a sequence one base away is much more abundant. The chain recombines TRBV30 with TRBJ1-1; 8 nucleotides match TRBD1. The germline gives CDR1 GTSNPN, CDR2 SVGIG (reference sequence). There are 12 residues in the CDR3. V lost 4 bases and J lost 4; bases outside the gene matches: 2. This CDR3 reads CAWTGGGTEAFF. For the CDR3, the DNA is TGTGCCTGGACAGGGGGCGGCACTGAAGCTTTCTTT.

This clonotype occurred a few times. The J gene is TRBJ2-7, the V gene TRBV18; D may correspond to TRBD1 or TRBD2 (5 bases each). V lost 3 bases and J lost 6, with 15 bases in between. Germline V gives CDR1 KGHSH, CDR2 LQKENI. The CDR3 extends over 14 amino acids. For the CDR3, the DNA is TGTGCCAGCTCACCGGGGGTGGACCTTGCCGAGCAGTACTTC. Protein: CASSPGVDLAEQYF.

This chain connects TRBV5-6 to TRBJ1-1; unclear D gene. The germline V and J ends were trimmed by 6 bases and 1 base, with 10 bases remaining between them. Germline V gene sequence: CDR1 SGHDT, CDR2 YYEEEE. This CDR3 comprises 13 residues. This CDR3 is CASNDWENTEAFF. CDR3 DNA sequence: TGTGCCAGCAACGACTGGGAGAACACTGAAGCTTTCTTT.

This clonotype has at least ten counts. This chain connects TRBV11-2 to TRBJ1-6, with a tentative D call TRBD1 (6 bases). V was cut by 2 bases and J by 6 bases, with 20 bases left in between. This CDR3 has 18 residues. Looked up from germline, CDR1 is SGHAT and CDR2 is FQNNGV. The CDR3 DNA reads as TGTGCCAGCAGCTTATCATTGGGGGGGGCGTCCGGTAATTCACCCCTCCACTTT. Its translation: CASSLSLGGASGNSPLHF.

The rearrangement joins TRBV12-3 or TRBV12-4 to TRBJ1-5; D possibly corresponds to TRBD1 (6 bases). The CDR3 covers 15 residues. Trimming took 3 bases from V and 0 from J, leaving 9 bases between them. As DNA, the CDR3 is TGTGCCAGCAGTTTGGCAGGGGCTAGCAATCAGCCCCAGCATTTT. This sequence encodes CASSLAGASNQPQHF.

This clonotype was counted only a few times. The chain is built from TRBV13 and TRBJ2-1, with a tentative D call TRBD1 (5 bases). Germline lookup yields CDR1 PRHDT and CDR2 FYEKMQ (reference sequence). The ends were cut back, 0 bases at V and 4 bases at J, with 13 bases in the middle. The length of the CDR3 is 16 residues. The CDR3 sequence: CASSLGPDTFYNEQFF. The CDR3 bases are TGTGCCAGCAGCTTAGGTCCGGACACCTTTTACAATGAGCAGTTCTTC. Full variable domain (remainder filled in from reference TRBV13 and TRBJ2-1): AAGVIQSPRHLIKEKRETATLKCYPIPRHDTVYWYQQGPGQDPQFLISFYEKMQSDKGSIPDRFSAQQFSDYHSELNMSSLELGDSALYFCASSLGPDTFYNEQFFGPGTRLTVL.

The chain links TRBV5-1 to TRBJ1-3; the D gene is possibly TRBD1 (5 bases). Trimming removed 0 bases from V and 4 bases from J, with 11 bases in between. Per germline, CDR1 SGHRS and CDR2 YFSETQ. The CDR3 has 15 residues. This chain's CDR3 is CASSLDGGAGNTIYF. CDR3 nucleotide sequence: TGCGCCAGCAGCTTGGATGGCGGGGCCGGAAACACCATATATTTT.

In its sample, this clonotype was seen a few times. The gene calls are TRBV19 and TRBJ1-1; 8 bases agree with TRBD1. This CDR3 has 13 amino acids. CDR1 is LNHDA, CDR2 SQIVND, per germline (reference sequence). V shed 9 bases, J shed 2 bases, and the junction held 5 bases outside the gene matches. Here the CDR3 DNA reads TGTGCCAGCAGGTCAGGGGGCAACACTGAAGCTTTCTTT. Encoded protein: CASRSGGNTEAFF.